This T cell receptor beta chain was obtained from a study of blood T cell repertoires in COVID-19. Overall study: From the United States, Italy and Spain came samples of acute and convalescent COVID-19. Sample material is recorded as cDNA or gDNA derived from T cells, B-cell-depleted T cells, or PBMCs.

This clone was recorded once. TCRdb's copy holds only in-frame clones and misses some; the assay was immunoSEQ multiplex PCR. The repertoire consists of 85,000 to 110,000 clones, with roughly nine tenths occurring once and the leading ten covering 3.5%. Unmatched junction bases numbered 12, after V lost 1 base and J lost 4 bases. The CDR3 has 17 residues. Germline V gene lookup returns CDR1 SGHAT and CDR2 FQNNGV. This clonotype was obtained from a woman in her fifties or sixties with acute or convalescent COVID-19. Sequenced material: peripheral blood. The gene calls are TRBV11-2 and TRBJ2-7; TRBD1 matches 8 bases. The CDR3 nucleotides read TGTGCCAGCAGCTTAGGGCGGAGGGCAGGGGGCTTTTACGAGCAGTACGTC. Protein: CASSLGRRAGGFYEQYV.